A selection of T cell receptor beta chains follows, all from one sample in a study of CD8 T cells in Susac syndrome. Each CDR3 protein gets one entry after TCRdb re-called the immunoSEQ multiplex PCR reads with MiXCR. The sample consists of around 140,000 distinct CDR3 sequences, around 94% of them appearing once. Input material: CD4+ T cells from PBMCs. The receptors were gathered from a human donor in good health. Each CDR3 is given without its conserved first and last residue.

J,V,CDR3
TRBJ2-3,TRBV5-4,ASSARDRGPSDTQY
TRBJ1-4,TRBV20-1,SATESTGTGNEKLF
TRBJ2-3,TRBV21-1,ASSKAGFAADTQY
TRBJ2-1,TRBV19,ASSIIGLAETYNEQF
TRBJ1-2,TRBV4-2,ASSQDGGNYGYT
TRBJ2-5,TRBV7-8,ASSPGLAEETQY
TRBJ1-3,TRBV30,AWSVGNTIY
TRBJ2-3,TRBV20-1,SAREGITDTQY
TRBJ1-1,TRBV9,ASSRAGVLAEAF
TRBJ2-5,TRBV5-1,ASSPVPSGIQETQY
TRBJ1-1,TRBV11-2,ASSLGEWRDTEAF
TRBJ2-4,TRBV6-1,ASSADSAKNIQY
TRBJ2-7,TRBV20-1,SASPLAGAGEQY
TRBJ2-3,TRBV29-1,SVEGASGSRSRTDTQY
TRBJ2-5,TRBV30,AWTSRLGWQTQY
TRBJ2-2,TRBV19,ASSIEGSSGGELF
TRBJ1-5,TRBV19,ASSSRGFNQPQH
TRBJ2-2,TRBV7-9,ASSSGQRVTTGELF
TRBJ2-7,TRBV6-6,ASSYRGQYYEQY
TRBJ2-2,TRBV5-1,ASSLGGQGNTGELF
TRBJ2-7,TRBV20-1,SARSREGYGEQY
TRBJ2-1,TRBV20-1,SARLLSGEPYNEQF
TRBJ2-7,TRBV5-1,ASSLLGSGSSEQY
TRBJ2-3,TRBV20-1,SASPPPNSDTQY
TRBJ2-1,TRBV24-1,ATSDQQGTEQF
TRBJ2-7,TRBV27,ASIGGSSYEQY
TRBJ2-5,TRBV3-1,ASISRGLGETQY
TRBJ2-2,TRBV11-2,ASSERQGVNTGELF
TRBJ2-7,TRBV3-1,ASSIRGSGSYEQY
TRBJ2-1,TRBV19,ASSMLREQF
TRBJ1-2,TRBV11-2,ASSFRQDRGGYT
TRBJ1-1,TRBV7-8,ASSLVNRGTEAF
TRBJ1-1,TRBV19,ASSRGFETEAF
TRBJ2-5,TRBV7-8,ASSFSVGPRETQY
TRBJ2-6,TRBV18,ASSPQLSGANVLT
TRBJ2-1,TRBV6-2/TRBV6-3,ASRDSSSREQF
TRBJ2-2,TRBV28,ASSLDSTGELF
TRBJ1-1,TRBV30,AWGQGKNTEAF
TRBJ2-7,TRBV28,ASSLYRLAGAREQY
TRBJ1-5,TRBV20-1,SARDDVAGDNQPQH
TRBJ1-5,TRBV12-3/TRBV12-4,ASSQGQVSNQPQH
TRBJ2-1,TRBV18,ASSQGTGSYNEQF
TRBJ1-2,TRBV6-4,ASSDAPGGRGYT
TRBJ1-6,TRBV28,ASSSSTRNSPLH
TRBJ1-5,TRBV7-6,ASSPDSLNQPQH
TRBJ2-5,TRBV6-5,ASRRQGPSLETQY
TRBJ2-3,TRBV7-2,ASSLAGSTSTDTQY
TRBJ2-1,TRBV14,ASSQDLGQVYNEQF
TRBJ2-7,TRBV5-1,ASSFSGSRLYEQY
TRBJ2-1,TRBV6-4,ASSTPGTSTYNEQF
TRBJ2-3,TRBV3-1,ASSQWERTDTQY
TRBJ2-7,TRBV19,ASSISTSGSYEQY